This T cell receptor (beta chain) was sequenced for a study of CD8+ T cells in alopecia areata. Study-wide results and limits: Possibly because of HLA-related factors, TCR sharing was less clear across patients than in mice. Higher clonality than in normal scalp was seen in lesional scalp, especially alopecia totalis/universalis. Scalp specimens additionally yield sequences from normal skin's resident alphabeta T cells.

Sequencing relied on a cDNA template that was reverse transcribed from extracted RNA. Profiled with immunoSEQ multiplex PCR; TCRdb holds only in-frame clones, not every one. The sample has under 130,000 clones; 55% are singletons. The germline gives CDR1 PRHDT, CDR2 FYEKMQ (reference sequence). V lost 5 bases and J lost 9, with 14 bases in between. The CDR3 is 12 residues long. A note on this clone: Antigen: not known.

Material: CD4+ T cells sorted from blood. This receptor was identified in a human donor in good health. The chain has TRBV13 and TRBJ2-7; no reliable D call. This CDR3 is CASSQPLVGQYF. Written as DNA, the CDR3 is TGTGCCAGCAGCCAGCCCCTAGTCGGGCAGTACTTC.